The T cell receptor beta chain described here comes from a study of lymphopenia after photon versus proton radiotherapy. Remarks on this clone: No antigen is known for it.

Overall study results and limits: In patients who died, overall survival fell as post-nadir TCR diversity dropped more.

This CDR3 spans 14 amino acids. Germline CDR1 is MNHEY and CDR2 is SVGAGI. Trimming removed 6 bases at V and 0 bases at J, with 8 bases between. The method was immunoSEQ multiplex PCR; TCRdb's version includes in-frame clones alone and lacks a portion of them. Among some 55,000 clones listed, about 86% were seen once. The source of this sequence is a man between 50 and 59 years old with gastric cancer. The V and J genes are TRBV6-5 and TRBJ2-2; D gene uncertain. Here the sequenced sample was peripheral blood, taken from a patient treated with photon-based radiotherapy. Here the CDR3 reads CASREVSNTGELFF. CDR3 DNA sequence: TGTGCCAGCAGGGAAGTTTCGAACACCGGGGAGCTGTTTTTT.